The present T cell receptor (beta chain) was sequenced within a study of T cell repertoires in cytomegalovirus infection. The wider study: From public TCR beta signatures came an indication of both CMV infection and matching HLA type. The study, taken as a whole, reports: In two of eight donors, the top clonotype was HLA-C-restricted CMV-specific. Individuals carrying CMV plus the relevant HLA were identified by cumulative frequency of public TCR beta families.

V gave up 1 base and J gave up 2 bases, with 10 bases separating them. Germline V gene sequence: CDR1 SGHDT, CDR2 YYEEEE. The CDR3 covers 15 residues. This clonotype has a handful of counts. The antigen remains undetermined. MiXCR, applied by TCRdb to the reads, yields one record per CDR3 protein. Altogether about 310,000 distinct CDR3 sequences are present, roughly 15% being singletons, with the ten largest covering around 11%. This TCR came from a human donor in good health (CMV status not recorded). Some clones in this sample may be carry-over from other donors' samples. The chain combines TRBV5-6 with TRBJ2-1; perhaps D is TRBD1 or TRBD2 (5 bases each). Sequencing was performed on PBMCs. The CDR3 reads CASSLTRGAYNEQFF. DNA of the CDR3: TGTGCCAGCAGCTTGACACGGGGCGCCTACAATGAGCAGTTCTTC.